This T cell receptor beta chain is drawn from a study of cytomegalovirus exposure and HLA in healthy donors. At the level of the study: When just under 400 donors were genotyped, 81% of them were found to fall in the Caucasian-associated ancestry cluster.

This PCR relied on a set of 60 Vbeta primers and 13 Jbeta primers. TCRdb's copy holds only in-frame clones and misses some; the assay was immunoSEQ multiplex PCR. The sample shows around 210,000 clones, 79% of them seen only once. A word on this clone: The antigen is not known.

Germline V gene data show CDR1 as SGHRS and CDR2 as YFSETQ. J gave up 2 bases and V 4 bases, and 5 bases lay outside the gene matches. The CDR3 consists of 15 residues. General study points: While the bulk of TCR sequences proved rare, some public TCRs turned up in many donors. Several of the most significant clusters appeared, in a later analysis, to be linked to common viral pathogens. Later analysis reportedly placed an Asian-associated ancestry cluster below the roughly 640-donor mean in N-insertions.

The chain is built from TRBV5-1 and TRBJ2-3, with 9 bases matching TRBD2. This sequence originates from a male donor in good health and CMV-seropositive. Sample: PBMCs. DNA for the CDR3: TGCGCCAGCAGCCGCGGGGGGGTCACCACAGATACGCAGTATTTT. This sequence encodes CASSRGGVTTDTQYF.